This entry is about one TCR beta chain. Its antigen remains unknown. These data come from a study of cytomegalovirus exposure and HLA in healthy donors. Study results and limitations: Later analysis associated a missense DCLRE1C variant with TCR beta V- and J-gene trimming. Reported performance of the classifier showed diagnosis of cytomegalovirus status with high specificity and sensitivity.

Germline assignment: CDR1 MNHEY and CDR2 SMNVEV (reference sequence). The V end was cut by 5 bases, the J end by 0 bases, with 13 bases between. The CDR3 extends over 15 amino acids. It was with 60 Vbeta and 13 Jbeta primers that the PCR ran. Assay: immunoSEQ multiplex PCR; the TCRdb copy retains only in-frame clones and omits some. The sample has around 65,000 clones. V and J are TRBV27 and TRBJ1-1, with D uncertain. This TCR was recovered from a boy between 10 and 17 years old in good health and CMV-seronegative. Sequenced: PBMCs. The CDR3 DNA is TGTGCCAGCAGTCCCCAAAATCCAGTGAACACTGAAGCTTTCTTT. Amino acids: CASSPQNPVNTEAFF.